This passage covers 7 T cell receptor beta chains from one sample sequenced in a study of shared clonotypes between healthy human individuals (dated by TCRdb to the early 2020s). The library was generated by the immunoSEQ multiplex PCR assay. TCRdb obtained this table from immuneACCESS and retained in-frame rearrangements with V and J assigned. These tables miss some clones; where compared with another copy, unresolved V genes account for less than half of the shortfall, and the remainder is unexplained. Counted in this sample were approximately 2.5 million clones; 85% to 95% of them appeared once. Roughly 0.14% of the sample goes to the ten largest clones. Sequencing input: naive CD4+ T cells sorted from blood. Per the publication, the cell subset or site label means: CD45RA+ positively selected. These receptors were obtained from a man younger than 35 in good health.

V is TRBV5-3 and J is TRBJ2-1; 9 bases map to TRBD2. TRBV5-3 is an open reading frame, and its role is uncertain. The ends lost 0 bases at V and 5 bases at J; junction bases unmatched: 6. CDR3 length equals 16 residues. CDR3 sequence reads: CARSLDLAGENNEQFF. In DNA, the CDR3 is TGTGCCAGAAGCTTGGATTTAGCGGGAGAAAACAATGAGCAGTTCTTC.

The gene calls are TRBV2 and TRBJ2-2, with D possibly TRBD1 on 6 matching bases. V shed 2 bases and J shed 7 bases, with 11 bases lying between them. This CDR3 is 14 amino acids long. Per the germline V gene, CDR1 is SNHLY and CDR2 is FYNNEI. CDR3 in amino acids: CASSENRAGGELFF. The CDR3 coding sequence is TGTGCCAGCAGTGAAAACAGGGCCGGCGGGGAGCTGTTTTTT. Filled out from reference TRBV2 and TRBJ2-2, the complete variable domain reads EPEVTQTPSHQVTQMGQEVILRCVPISNHLYFYWYRQILGQKVEFLVSFYNNEISEKSEIFDDQFSVERPDGSNFTLKIRSTKLEDSAMYFCASSENRAGGELFFGEGSRLTVL.

The CDR3 DNA is TGCGCCAGCAGCCGACTGACTAGCGGGGTTGGAGATACGCAGTATTTT. This gives the protein CASSRLTSGVGDTQYF. The J gene is TRBJ2-3, the V gene TRBV5-1; the match to TRBD2 covers 11 bases. The CDR3 is made up of 16 amino acids. CDR1 and CDR2 from the germline V gene are SGHRS and YFSETQ. Unmatched junction bases numbered 9, after V lost 4 bases and J lost 5 bases.

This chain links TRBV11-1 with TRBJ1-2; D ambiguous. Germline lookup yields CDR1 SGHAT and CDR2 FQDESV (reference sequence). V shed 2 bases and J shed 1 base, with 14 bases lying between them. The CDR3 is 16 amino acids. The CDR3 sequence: CASSLNPGQLNYGYTF. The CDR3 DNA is TGTGCCAGCAGCTTAAACCCGGGCCAGCTTAACTATGGCTACACCTTC.

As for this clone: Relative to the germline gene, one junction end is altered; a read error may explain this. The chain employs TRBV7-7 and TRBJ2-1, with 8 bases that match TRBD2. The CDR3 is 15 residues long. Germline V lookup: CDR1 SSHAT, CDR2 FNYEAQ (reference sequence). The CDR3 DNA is TGTGCTAGCAGCTCCGGGACTAGCTCCTACAATGAGCAGTTCTTC. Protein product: CASSSGTSSYNEQFF.

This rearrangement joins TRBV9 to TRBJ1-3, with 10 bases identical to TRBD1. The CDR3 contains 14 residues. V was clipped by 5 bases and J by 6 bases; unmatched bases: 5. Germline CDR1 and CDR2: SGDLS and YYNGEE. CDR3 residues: CASSRDRGINTIYF. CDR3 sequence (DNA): TGTGCCAGCAGTCGGGACAGGGGAATAAACACCATATATTTT.

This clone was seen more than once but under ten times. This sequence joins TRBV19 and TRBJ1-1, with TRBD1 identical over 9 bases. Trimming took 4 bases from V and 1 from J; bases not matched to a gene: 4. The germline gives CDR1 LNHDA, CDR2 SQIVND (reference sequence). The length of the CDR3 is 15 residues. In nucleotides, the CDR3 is TGTGCCAGTAGTAGGACAGGGGATTCGAACACTGAAGCTTTCTTT. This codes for CASSRTGDSNTEAFF. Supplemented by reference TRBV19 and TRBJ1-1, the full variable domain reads DGGITQSPKYLFRKEGQNVTLSCEQNLNHDAMYWYRQDPGQGLRLIYYSQIVNDFQKGDIAEGYSVSREKKESFPLTVTSAQKNPTAFYLCASSRTGDSNTEAFFGQGTRLTVV.